These 12 T cell receptor beta chains came from one sample sequenced in a study of CD8+CD57+ T cells in acquired aplastic anemia. Genomic DNA acted as the template from which TCR beta VDJ combination and CDR3 sequence profiling were carried out. TCRdb re-derived calls from the reads in MiXCR, one entry per CDR3 protein. The sample yields around 190,000 distinct CDR3 sequences, approximately 49% seen once. The sequencing sample was made of sorted CD4+, CD8+, or CD8+CD57+ T cells (not recorded which) from PBMCs. All receptors come from a human donor in good health, serving as a control.

Ten or more counts support this clonotype. This chain connects TRBV29-1 to TRBJ2-5, with 8 bases identical to TRBD1. Per the germline V gene, CDR1 is SQVTM and CDR2 is ANQGSEA. CDR3 length equals 16 residues. This chain's CDR3 is CSIPPQRTGPRETQYF. The CDR3, as DNA: TGCAGTATACCCCCCCAACGGACAGGGCCGAGGGAGACCCAGTACTTC.

The chain carries TRBV5-1 and TRBJ1-1; D uncertain. Germline V gene data show CDR1 as SGHRS and CDR2 as YFSETQ. The CDR3 sequence is 13 residues long. V was trimmed by 5 bases and J by 2 bases, leaving 10 bases between them. CDR3 sequence (DNA): TGCGCCAGCAGGACCGAAACTAACACTGAAGCTTTCTTT. Amino acids: CASRTETNTEAFF.

This rearrangement joins TRBV6-1 to TRBJ2-1; 8 bases are shared with TRBD1. CDR1 is MNHNS and CDR2 is SASEGT in the germline V gene. This CDR3 comprises 14 residues. The CDR3: CETAGGDEKNEQFF. As DNA, the CDR3 is TGTGAGACGGCAGGGGGCGACGAGAAGAATGAGCAGTTCTTC.

This clonotype was seen only a few times. V and J are TRBV18 and TRBJ1-2, with TRBD1 matching over 10 bases. There are 15 residues in the CDR3. After removal of 3 bases from V and 5 bases from J, the junction contained 6 bases not matched to a gene. From germline, CDR1 is KGHSH and CDR2 LQKENI. CDR3 in DNA: TGTGCCAGCTCACCGACTGGGACAGGGGAGTATGGCTACACCTTC. Residues: CASSPTGTGEYGYTF.

Remarks on this clonotype: A much larger clone lies one base from this, so it may be a read error. Written as DNA, the CDR3 is TGTGCCAGCAGTTTCAAGCAGGCGGCACGCTATGGCTACACCTTC. This encodes CASSFKQAARYGYTF. The chain links TRBV2 to TRBJ1-2, with unresolved D. This CDR3 is 15 amino acids long. The V end was cut by 5 bases, the J end by 4 bases, with 17 bases between. Germline CDR1 and CDR2: SNHLY and FYNNEI.

This clonotype has ten or more counts. The chain employs TRBV19 and TRBJ2-7, with D tentatively TRBD1 or TRBD2 (5 bases each). CDR1 is LNHDA and CDR2 is SQIVND in the germline V gene (reference sequence). The CDR3 spans 12 residues. Trimming cost V 10 bases and J 1 base, with 11 bases left between them. This chain's CDR3 is CATGTGSYEQYF. The CDR3 nucleotides read TGTGCCACTGGGACGGGGTCCTACGAGCAGTACTTC.

This clonotype has ten or more counts. The chain recombines TRBV12-3 or TRBV12-4 with TRBJ2-1, with 9 bases identical to TRBD1. The length of the CDR3 is 16 residues. Trimming took 5 bases from V and 4 from J; bases not matched to a gene: 9. The chain's CDR3 is CASSETGGRRYNEQFF. The CDR3 DNA reads TGTGCCAGCAGTGAAACAGGGGGCCGAAGGTACAATGAGCAGTTCTTC.

This chain uses TRBV5-4 with TRBJ2-3; no clear D. This CDR3 spans 15 amino acids. Trimming left V 2 bases short and J 4 bases short, with 14 bases between. Germline CDR1 reads SGHNT; CDR2 reads YYREEE (reference sequence). For the CDR3, the DNA is TGTGCCAGCAGCTTCCAGGTCGGCTCCCCAGATACGCAGTATTTT. Protein sequence: CASSFQVGSPDTQYF.

With regard to this clonotype: A read error is likely, as this CDR3 ends without the conserved phenylalanine or tryptophan. Because the CDR3's place on the DNA is in doubt, the DNA is left out and the CDR3 is given as listed by TCRdb. This chain links TRBV5-1 with TRBJ2-1. Germline V gene lookup returns CDR1 SGHRS and CDR2 YFSETQ. The CDR3 contains 9 residues when both ends are counted. The CDR3: CASSLAAGI.

This clonotype was counted once. The rearrangement links TRBV7-6 to TRBJ2-3; D is undetermined. V lost 6 bases to trimming and J lost 7 bases, with 11 bases between them. The CDR3 has 12 amino acids. Germline lookup yields CDR1 SGHVS and CDR2 FNYEAQ. The CDR3 is CASSQPEHTQYF. The CDR3 DNA reads as TGTGCCAGCAGTCAACCGGAACATACGCAGTATTTT.

The chain combines TRBV4-3 with TRBJ2-7, with D maybe TRBD1 (6 bases). CDR3 size: 18 residues. Germline CDR1 is LGHNA and CDR2 is YSLEER. V was pared by 0 bases and J by 0 bases, with 18 bases between. The CDR3 here is CASSQDYTVTGSSYEQYF. In nucleotides, the CDR3 is TGCGCCAGCAGCCAAGATTACACAGTTACAGGGAGCTCCTACGAGCAGTACTTC.

This rearrangement joins TRBV9 to TRBJ1-1; 8 nucleotides align to TRBD1. Germline-derived CDR1 and CDR2 are SGDLS and YYNGEE. V was pared by 0 bases and J by 5 bases, with 9 bases of the junction left unmatched. This CDR3 has 16 amino acids. The DNA for the CDR3 is TGTGCCAGCAGCGTAGAGACAGGGGTTGCAGGTACTGAAGCTTTCTTT. Amino acid sequence: CASSVETGVAGTEAFF.